Each of the 5 T cell receptor beta chains below was sequenced from the same sample in a study of blood T cell repertoires in COVID-19. The table came from immunoSEQ multiplex PCR; TCRdb's copy has only in-frame clones and leaves some out. Of 90,000 or so clones in the sample, roughly 87% are singletons; the top ten hold roughly 4%. Sequenced input: peripheral blood. These receptors were taken from a man aged 60 to 75 with acute or convalescent COVID-19.

V and J are TRBV9 and TRBJ2-3; D ambiguous. CDR1 SGDLS and CDR2 YYNGEE come from the germline V gene. V gave up 4 bases and J gave up 6 bases, with 15 bases separating them. CDR3 length: 14 amino acids. The CDR3 nucleotides read TGTGCCAGCAGCCAGGTCCCTAATTCGGATACGCAGTATTTT. It encodes CASSQVPNSDTQYF. The full variable domain, its missing parts supplied by reference TRBV9 and TRBJ2-3, is DSGVTQTPKHLITATGQRVTLRCSPRSGDLSVYWYQQSLDQGLQFLIQYYNGEERAKGNILERFSAQQFPDLHSELNLSSLELGDSALYFCASSQVPNSDTQYFGPGTRLTVL.

The CDR3 is CASSRSGSYNEQFF. CDR3 nucleotides: TGTGCCAGCAGTAGAAGCGGTTCCTACAATGAGCAGTTCTTC. The V gene is TRBV7-2, the J gene TRBJ2-1; a weak D match, TRBD2 (5 bases). Trimming left V 6 bases short and J 1 base short, with 10 bases between. Germline CDR1 is SGHTA and CDR2 is FQGNSA. The CDR3 contains 14 residues.

The chain carries TRBV7-3 and TRBJ2-2; perhaps TRBD2 as D (6 bases). Trimming stripped 0 bases from V and 6 bases from J, with 8 bases between. The CDR3 is 14 amino acids. Germline values: CDR1 SGHTA, CDR2 FQGTGA. For the CDR3, the DNA is TGTGCCAGCAGCTTAACGTGGGAGGCCGGGGAGCTGTTTTTT. Protein product: CASSLTWEAGELFF.

The chain couples TRBV4-3 to TRBJ2-3, with a possible D match to TRBD1 (6 bases). Trimming shortened V by 3 bases and J by 0 bases, and 13 bases separated the two germline ends. CDR1 and CDR2 from the germline V gene are LGHNA and YSLEER. The CDR3 runs to 16 residues. This chain's CDR3 is CASSHEGRGSTDTQYF. As DNA, the CDR3 is TGCGCCAGCAGCCACGAAGGAAGGGGGAGCACAGATACGCAGTATTTT.

The chain couples TRBV5-4 to TRBJ1-2; D call uncertain. The CDR3 is 13 amino acids. Germline lookup yields CDR1 SGHNT and CDR2 YYREEE (reference sequence). The ends were cut back, 4 bases at V and 4 bases at J, with 11 bases in the middle. DNA of the CDR3: TGTGCCAGCAGCCCGCGGCAGAGCTATGGCTACACCTTC. Translation: CASSPRQSYGYTF.